The clone carrying this T cell receptor (beta chain) was recorded a few times. V lost 5 bases and J lost 7, with 15 bases in between. This CDR3 contains 14 residues. Looked up from germline, CDR1 is MNHEY and CDR2 is SMNVEV (reference sequence). The TCRbeta library was prepared with unique molecular identifiers. TCRdb reanalysed the PCR reads using MiXCR and keeps one entry per CDR3 protein. The sample carries 490,000 or so distinct CDR3 sequences, approximately 13% recorded once. These data are taken from a study of T-cell reconstitution after alpha-beta-depleted transplantation in children. This chain joins TRBV27 and TRBJ1-5, with D maybe TRBD1 (6 bases). The TCR comes from a human donor who donated a stem cell graft to a child with combined immunodeficiency. The sequencing here drew on PBMCs from the stem cell graft donor, taken from the stem cell graft. CDR3 sequence reads: CASSPQGWRQPQHF. In DNA, the CDR3 is TGTGCCAGCAGTCCTCAGGGGTGGAGACAGCCCCAGCATTTT.